The clone carrying this T cell receptor (beta chain) was seen at least ten times. The sample originates from a study of T cell repertoires in cytomegalovirus infection. Trimming took off 5 bases at V and 4 bases at J, with 12 bases between the two ends. The CDR3 is 14 residues long. TCRdb re-derived calls from the reads in MiXCR, one entry per CDR3 protein. Among about 490,000 distinct CDR3 sequences, about 11% were seen once, and the ten largest hold roughly 10%. Sequencing input: PBMCs. The chain carries TRBV12-3 or TRBV12-4 and TRBJ1-5, with D unclear. This sequence was found in a human donor in good health (CMV status not recorded). Some clones in this sample may be carry-over from other donors' samples. CDR3: CASSPRDINQPQHF. CDR3 DNA: TGTGCCAGCAGTCCCCGGGATATAAATCAGCCCCAGCATTTT.